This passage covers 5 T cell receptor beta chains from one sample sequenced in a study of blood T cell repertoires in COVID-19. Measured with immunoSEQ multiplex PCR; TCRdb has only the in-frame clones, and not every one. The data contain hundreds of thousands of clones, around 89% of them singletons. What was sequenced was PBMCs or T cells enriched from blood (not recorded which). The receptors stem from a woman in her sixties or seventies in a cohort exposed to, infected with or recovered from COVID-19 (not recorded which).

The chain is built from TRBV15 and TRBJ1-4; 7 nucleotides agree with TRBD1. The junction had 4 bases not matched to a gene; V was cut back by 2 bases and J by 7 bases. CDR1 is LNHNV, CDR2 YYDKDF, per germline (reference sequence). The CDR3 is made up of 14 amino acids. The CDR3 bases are TGTGCCACCAGCAGACAGGGGGTGGGTGAAAAACTGTTTTTT. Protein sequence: CATSRQGVGEKLFF.

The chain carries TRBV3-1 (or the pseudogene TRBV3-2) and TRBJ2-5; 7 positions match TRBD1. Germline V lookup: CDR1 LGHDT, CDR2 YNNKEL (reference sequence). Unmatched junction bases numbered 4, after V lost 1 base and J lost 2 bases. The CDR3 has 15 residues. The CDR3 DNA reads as TGTGCCAGCAGCCAAGCATGGGGACAGCAAGAGACCCAGTACTTC. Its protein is CASSQAWGQQETQYF.

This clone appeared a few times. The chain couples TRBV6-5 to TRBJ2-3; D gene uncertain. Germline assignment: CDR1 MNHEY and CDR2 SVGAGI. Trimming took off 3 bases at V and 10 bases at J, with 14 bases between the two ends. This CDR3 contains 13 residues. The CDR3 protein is CASSYSQAGAQYF. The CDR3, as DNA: TGTGCCAGCAGTTATTCCCAGGCCGGTGCGCAGTATTTT.

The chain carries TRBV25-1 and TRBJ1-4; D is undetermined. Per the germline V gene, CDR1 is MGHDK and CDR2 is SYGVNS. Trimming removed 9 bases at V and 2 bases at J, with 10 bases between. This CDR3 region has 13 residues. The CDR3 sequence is CASRRGTNEKLFF. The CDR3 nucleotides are TGTGCCAGTAGACGAGGGACTAATGAAAAACTGTTTTTT.

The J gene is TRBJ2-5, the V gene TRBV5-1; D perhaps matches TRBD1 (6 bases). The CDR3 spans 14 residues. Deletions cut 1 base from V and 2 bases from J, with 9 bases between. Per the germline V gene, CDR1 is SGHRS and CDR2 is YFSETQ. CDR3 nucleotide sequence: TGCGCCAGCAGCTTGTCACAGGGTCAAGAGACCCAGTACTTC. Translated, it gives CASSLSQGQETQYF.